The following is a T cell receptor (beta chain) sequence with its context. Its target is not known. Unique molecular identifiers were incorporated when the TCRbeta library was constructed. One entry per CDR3 protein, called by TCRdb with MiXCR from the PCR reads. The table has 300,000 to 350,000 distinct CDR3 sequences, roughly 25% seen once. This sample was included in a study of T-cell reconstitution after alpha-beta-depleted transplantation in children. Study outcomes and limitations: It was newly produced T cells that mostly accounted for T-cell counts and diversity one year after transplant. For some patients, TCRbeta diversity was high at day 60 because of recipient T cells and thymic progenitors that survived. Expanded graft clones numbering several hundred reportedly gave rise to alpha-beta T cells about two months after transplant.

Trimming removed 2 bases from V and 5 bases from J, with 14 bases in between. Per germline, CDR1 SGHTA and CDR2 FQGTGA. CDR3 length equals 15 residues. Here the sequenced sample was PBMCs, mostly from graft donor cells, taken 180 days after TCRalphabeta/CD19-depleted stem cell transplant. The V and J genes are TRBV7-3 and TRBJ2-3; D possibly corresponds to TRBD2 (6 bases). The receptor's source is a male patient younger than 18 who had a stem cell transplant for acute lymphoblastic leukemia, so the T cells may come from the graft donor. The CDR3 region is CASSLALASQDTQYF. The CDR3 region has the DNA TGTGCCAGCAGCTTAGCACTAGCTTCTCAAGATACGCAGTATTTT.